The source of this T cell receptor (beta chain) is a study of shared clonotypes between healthy human individuals. The study, taken as a whole, reports: Clonotype sharing across donors was expected to vary with sequencing depth.

The CD4+ fraction was divided into a CD45RA+ naive subset and a CD45RA-negative memory subset. In the case of this clone: Its matching antigen is unknown.

The CDR3 loop spans 19 amino acids. CDR1 is SGHVS, CDR2 FNYEAQ, per germline. V lost 0 bases and J lost 3; bases outside the gene matches: 15. Profiled with immunoSEQ multiplex PCR; TCRdb holds only in-frame clones, not every one. The repertoire holds about 1.4 million clones, with about 96% as singletons. This chain connects TRBV7-6 to TRBJ2-7, with 9 bases matching TRBD1. The receptor's source is a man in his thirties or forties in good health. The specimen sequenced was naive CD4+ T cells sorted from blood. Subset described: CD45RA+ positively selected. The CDR3 loop is CASSLADSFAGTGLYEQYF. The CDR3 DNA reads TGTGCCAGCAGCTTAGCTGACTCTTTCGCCGGGACAGGGCTCTACGAGCAGTACTTC.